This T cell receptor beta chain was identified in a study of graft-versus-host responses after intestinal transplantation. The overall study: All recipients were transplanted with multivisceral, liver-intestinal, or isolated intestinal grafts. Recipients uniformly received anti-thymocyte globulin induction, followed by tacrolimus and steroids for two to four years. Study observations and caveats: Analysis identified GvH clones in recipient marrow, with some appearing first in ileum or blood.

About this clone itself: Antigen specificity is unknown.

Method: immunoSEQ multiplex PCR; TCRdb's copy keeps in-frame clones and lacks some. The table shows about 99,000 clones, with 93% occurring only once. This TCR was recovered from a human donor who received an intestinal transplant. Sequencing used unstimulated CD8+ T cells sorted from spleen or lymph node cells, obtained before intestinal transplant.

CDR3 amino acids: CASSLYGGRGAGNTIYF. CDR3 DNA sequence: TGTGCCAGCAGTTTATACGGCGGCAGGGGCGCTGGAAACACCATATATTTT. The J gene is TRBJ1-3, the V gene TRBV27; TRBD1 is a possible D gene (6 bases). Germline V gene lookup returns CDR1 MNHEY and CDR2 SMNVEV (reference sequence). Trimming left V 1 base short and J 2 bases short, with 15 bases between. CDR3 length equals 17 residues.